This TCR beta chain comes out of a study of blood T cell repertoires in COVID-19. The wider study: Sites across the United States, Italy and Spain contributed samples from acute and convalescent COVID-19. T cells, B-cell-depleted T cells, or PBMCs supplied cDNA or gDNA.

Original data processing: Counts of nucleated cells, estimated from reference gene primer amplification, were obtained. TCRdb's table, derived via immunoSEQ multiplex PCR, lists solely in-frame clones and lacks some. The V and J calls and clone size come from that table; D and trimming were worked out from the DNA. The sample contains some 130,000 clones, roughly 69% of which appear only once. V shed 4 bases and J shed 1 base, with 10 bases lying between them. The CDR3 extends over 14 amino acids. Germline V gene data show CDR1 as SGHTS and CDR2 as YDEGEE. Sequenced material: peripheral blood. The chain links TRBV5-8 to TRBJ2-3, with D perhaps TRBD1 (6 bases). The source of this sequence is a woman in her 70s with acute or convalescent COVID-19. The CDR3 nucleotides read TGTGCCAGCAGCGTGGACAGTGGCACAGATACGCAGTATTTT. Protein: CASSVDSGTDTQYF.